This T cell receptor beta chain was recorded in a study of sequential checkpoint blockade in melanoma. The treatment was: randomized to nivolumab then ipilimumab (arm A) or the reverse (arm B). From thawed PBMCs, live CD3+CD8+ cells negative for CD19 and CD56 were sorted. The method was immunoSEQ multiplex PCR; TCRdb's version includes in-frame clones alone and lacks a portion of them. The table shows just over 15,000 clones, with around 77% occurring only once. Germline CDR1 is SGDLS and CDR2 is YYNGEE. The CDR3 totals 16 residues. The origin of this receptor is a human donor with melanoma. The sample consisted of CD8+ T cells sorted from blood (inferred from file names), taken from a patient given nivolumab and ipilimumab in sequence. The chain uses TRBV9 and TRBJ2-7; TRBD2 matches at 11 bases. The DNA end is more similar to TRBJ2-5, so the J call may be wrong. The CDR3 DNA is TGTGCCAGCAGCGTAGCTAGCGGGGGGCCACAAGAGACCCAGTACTTC. Encoded protein: CASSVASGGPQETQYF.